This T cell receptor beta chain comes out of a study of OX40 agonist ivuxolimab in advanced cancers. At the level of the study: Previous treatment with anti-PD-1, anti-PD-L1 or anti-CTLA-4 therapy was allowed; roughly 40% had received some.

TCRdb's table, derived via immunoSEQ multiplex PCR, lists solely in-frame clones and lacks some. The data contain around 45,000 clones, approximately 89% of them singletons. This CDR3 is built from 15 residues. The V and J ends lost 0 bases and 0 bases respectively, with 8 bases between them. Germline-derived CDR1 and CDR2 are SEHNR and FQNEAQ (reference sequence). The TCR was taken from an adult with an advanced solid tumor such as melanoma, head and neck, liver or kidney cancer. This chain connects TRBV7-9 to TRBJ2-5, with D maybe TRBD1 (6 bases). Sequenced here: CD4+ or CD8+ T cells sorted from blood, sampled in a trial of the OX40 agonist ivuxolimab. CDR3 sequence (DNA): TGTGCCAGCAGCTTAGCCCGGACAGACCAAGAGACCCAGTACTTC. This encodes CASSLARTDQETQYF.